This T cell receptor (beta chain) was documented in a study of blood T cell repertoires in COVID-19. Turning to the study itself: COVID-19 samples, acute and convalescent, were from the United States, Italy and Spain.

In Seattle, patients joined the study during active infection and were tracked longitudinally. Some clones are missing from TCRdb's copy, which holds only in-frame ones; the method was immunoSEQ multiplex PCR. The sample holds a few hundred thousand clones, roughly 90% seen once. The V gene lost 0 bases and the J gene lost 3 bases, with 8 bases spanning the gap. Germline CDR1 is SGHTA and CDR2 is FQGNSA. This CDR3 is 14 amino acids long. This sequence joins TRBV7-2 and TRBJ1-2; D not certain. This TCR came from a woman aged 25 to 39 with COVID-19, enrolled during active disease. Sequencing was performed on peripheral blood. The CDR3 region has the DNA TGTGCCAGCAGCTTAGCGGTCAGATACTATGGCTACACCTTC. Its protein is CASSLAVRYYGYTF.